One and the same sample provided the 31 T cell receptor beta chains below, sequenced in a study of blood T cell repertoires in COVID-19. The protocol was immunoSEQ multiplex PCR, while the TCRdb copy is restricted to in-frame clones and leaves out a portion. The sample shows some 330,000 clones, more than 85% of them seen only once. Sequenced input: PBMCs or T cells enriched from blood (not recorded which). The receptors were gathered from a woman aged 25 to 45 who had recovered from COVID-19.

This chain connects TRBV6-1 to TRBJ2-7; TRBD2 might be the D (5 bases). The CDR3 has 12 residues. Trimming took 0 bases from V and 5 from J, leaving 5 bases between them. CDR1 and CDR2 (germline): MNHNS, SASEGT. CDR3 bases: TGTGCCAGCAGTGAAGCGAGGGACGAGCAGTACTTC. This gives the protein CASSEARDEQYF.

The J gene is TRBJ2-7, the V gene TRBV27, with D maybe TRBD2 (6 bases). Per germline, CDR1 MNHEY and CDR2 SMNVEV (reference sequence). Trimming removed 3 bases at V and 3 bases at J, with 9 bases between. The length of the CDR3 is 13 residues. The CDR3 spells CASSLGLNYEQYF. The DNA of the CDR3 is TGTGCCAGCAGTTTGGGACTCAACTACGAGCAGTACTTC.

The chain carries TRBV4-2 and TRBJ2-3, with 13 nucleotides matching TRBD2. Germline V lookup: CDR1 LGHNA, CDR2 YNFKEQ. CDR3 length equals 16 residues. V was pared by 4 bases and J by 2 bases, with 3 bases of the junction left unmatched. The CDR3 spells CASSPGLAGDTDTQYF. In nucleotides, the CDR3 is TGTGCCAGCAGCCCTGGACTAGCGGGGGACACAGATACGCAGTATTTT.

This clone has a single count. The rearrangement joins TRBV24-1 to TRBJ2-1; the match to TRBD2 covers 8 bases. The ends lost 7 bases at V and 0 bases at J; junction bases unmatched: 7. This CDR3 has 16 residues. From germline, CDR1 is KGHDR and CDR2 SFDVKD. Here the CDR3 DNA reads TGTGCCACCAGCGGGGGGGAGGCCAGCTCCTACAATGAGCAGTTCTTC. It codes for CATSGGEASSYNEQFF.

The chain employs TRBV11-1 and TRBJ2-7; possible D gene TRBD2, 6 bases. This CDR3 is 13 amino acids long. Between the trimmed V and J ends, which lost 2 bases and 2 bases, there was a span of 7 bases. CDR1 is SGHAT, CDR2 FQDESV, per germline (reference sequence). The CDR3 nucleotides read TGTGCCAGCAGCTTAACGGGGGCCTACGAGCAGTACTTC. Amino acid sequence: CASSLTGAYEQYF.

The chain has TRBV6-6 and TRBJ1-2; D possibly corresponds to TRBD1 (6 bases). CDR3 size: 15 residues. The germline gives CDR1 MNHNY, CDR2 SVGAGI (reference sequence). The germline V and J ends were trimmed by 5 bases and 0 bases, with 13 bases remaining between them. CDR3 amino acids: CASSTREGANYGYTF. The DNA for the CDR3 is TGTGCCAGCAGTACAAGGGAGGGGGCTAACTATGGCTACACCTTC.

The rearrangement uses TRBV10-1 and TRBJ2-3; 8 bases map to TRBD2. Per the germline V gene, CDR1 is WNHNN and CDR2 is SYGVQD (reference sequence). The junction had 13 bases not matched to a gene; V was cut back by 5 bases and J by 6 bases. CDR3 length: 16 residues. The CDR3 bases are TGCGCCAGCAGTAGTAGGGGACTAGAAATCGTGGATACGCAGTATTTT. This gives the protein CASSSRGLEIVDTQYF.

The V gene is TRBV7-9, the J gene TRBJ1-1, with 9 positions matching TRBD1. The CDR3 totals 13 residues. Losses at the gene ends were 4 bases for V and 5 bases for J; bases not matched to a gene: 2. The germline CDR1 and CDR2 sequences are SEHNR and FQNEAQ (reference sequence). The CDR3, as DNA: TGTGCCAGCAGCTCGGGACAGGGTACTGAAGCTTTCTTT. As protein: CASSSGQGTEAFF. Full variable domain (rest looked up from reference TRBV7-9 and TRBJ1-1): DTGVSQNPRHKITKRGQNVTFRCDPISEHNRLYWYRQTLGQGPEFLTYFQNEAQLEKSRLLSDRFSAERPKGSFSTLEIQRTEQGDSAMYLCASSSGQGTEAFFGQGTRLTVV.

The chain is built from TRBV5-1 and TRBJ1-4; D gene ambiguous. Germline loops: CDR1 SGHRS, CDR2 YFSETQ. The CDR3 extends over 15 amino acids. V was clipped by 2 bases and J by 0 bases, with 8 bases between them. Here the CDR3 reads CASSFSKATNEKLFF. CDR3 bases: TGCGCCAGCAGCTTCAGTAAAGCAACTAATGAAAAACTGTTTTTT.

This clone was seen just once. This chain joins TRBV19 and TRBJ2-2; TRBD2 agrees at 7 bases. Germline V gene data show CDR1 as LNHDA and CDR2 as SQIVND (reference sequence). J gave up 7 bases and V 7 bases, and 12 bases lay outside the gene matches. There are 15 residues in the CDR3. In nucleotides, the CDR3 is TGTGCCAGTACCCCCATCGGGGGAGGGAGCGGGGAGCTGTTTTTT. The encoded protein is CASTPIGGGSGELFF.

The chain combines TRBV7-3 with TRBJ2-3, with 9 bases aligning to TRBD2. Germline trimming cut 6 bases from V and 11 bases from J; bases unmatched to any gene: 15. Germline loops: CDR1 SGHTA, CDR2 FQGTGA. The CDR3 consists of 15 residues. The CDR3 sequence is CASSLEPSGNGGQYF. The DNA for the CDR3 is TGTGCCAGCAGTCTCGAACCTAGCGGGAACGGGGGGCAGTATTTT.

This rearrangement joins TRBV4-3 to TRBJ2-1, with TRBD2 matching over 15 bases. Germline V lookup: CDR1 LGHNA, CDR2 YSLEER. V gave up 0 bases and J gave up 7 bases; unmatched junction bases: 4. This CDR3 contains 17 residues. In DNA, the CDR3 is TGCGCCAGCAGCCAAGATTACGGGACTAGCGGGGGGAATGAGCAGTTCTTC. Its translation: CASSQDYGTSGGNEQFF.

This chain connects TRBV11-3 to TRBJ2-3; D is uncertain. The CDR3 is 14 residues long. Germline V gene sequence: CDR1 SGHNT, CDR2 YENEEA. V shed 4 bases and J shed 0 bases, with 8 bases lying between them. The chain's CDR3 is CASSSRYSTDTQYF. As DNA, the CDR3 is TGTGCCAGCAGCTCCCGGTATAGCACAGATACGCAGTATTTT.

The V and J genes are TRBV6-2 or TRBV6-3 and TRBJ1-2; TRBD1 is a possible D gene (5 bases). The CDR3 runs to 14 residues. Germline V gene sequence: CDR1 MNHEY, CDR2 SVGEGT. V was trimmed by 5 bases and J by 4 bases, leaving 14 bases between them. As DNA, the CDR3 is TGTGCCAGCAGTCCCCAGGGCTCTCTCTATGGCTACACCTTC. Protein product: CASSPQGSLYGYTF.

The chain couples TRBV30 to TRBJ1-3; no reliable D call. The V gene's germline CDR1 is GTSNPN and CDR2 SVGIG (reference sequence). Trimming pared 0 bases from V and 4 bases from J, leaving 4 bases between. The CDR3 is 12 residues long. CDR3 sequence: CAWSVAGNTIYF. Here the CDR3 DNA reads TGTGCCTGGAGTGTAGCGGGAAACACCATATATTTT.

This clone was detected once. The same CDR3 can be traced to other DNA sequences in this sample. The V and J genes are TRBV7-2 and TRBJ2-7; TRBD1 agrees at 8 bases. Germline CDR1 reads SGHTA; CDR2 reads FQGNSA. After removal of 1 base from V and 4 bases from J, the junction contained 0 bases not matched to a gene. The CDR3 has 13 amino acids. CDR3 region: CASSLGTGYEQYF. CDR3 DNA: TGTGCCAGCAGCTTAGGGACAGGGTACGAGCAGTACTTC.

This sequence joins TRBV30 and TRBJ2-1; 8 positions agree with TRBD2. CDR1 GTSNPN and CDR2 SVGIG come from the germline V gene (reference sequence). The CDR3 covers 13 residues. V was clipped by 1 base and J by 9 bases; unmatched bases: 5. The CDR3 here is CAWSDGGGGEQFF. DNA of the CDR3: TGTGCCTGGAGTGACGGGGGGGGCGGTGAGCAGTTCTTC.

The V gene is TRBV9, the J gene TRBJ2-1; 9 bases map to TRBD2. CDR3 length: 16 amino acids. Per germline, CDR1 SGDLS and CDR2 YYNGEE. V was pared by 3 bases and J by 6 bases, with 10 bases of the junction left unmatched. The CDR3, as DNA: TGTGCCAGCAGCGGCGAGCGGGAGGCCCTTGTCAATGAGCAGTTCTTC. Translating it yields CASSGEREALVNEQFF.

The chain recombines TRBV7-8 with TRBJ2-7; D ambiguous. The CDR3 contains 14 residues. V was shortened by 5 bases and J by 5 bases, with 16 bases between the two germline ends. CDR1 and CDR2 (germline): SGHVS, FQNEAQ. DNA of the CDR3: TGTGCCAGCAGCCGAGGACCAGCGATAGACGAGCAGTACTTC. Its translation is CASSRGPAIDEQYF.

The genes are TRBV28 and TRBJ2-7, with 7 bases fitting TRBD1. This CDR3 contains 12 residues. V lost 10 bases to trimming and J lost 3 bases; unmatched junction nucleotides: 6. CDR1 and CDR2 (germline): MDHEN, SYDVKM. CDR3 in DNA: TGTGCCACTCGGGGACAGTACTACGAGCAGTACTTC. Protein: CATRGQYYEQYF.

V usage is TRBV5-1 and J usage is TRBJ2-2; TRBD1 agrees at 7 bases. The CDR3 totals 15 residues. Germline V gene data show CDR1 as SGHRS and CDR2 as YFSETQ. With 4 bases clipped from V and 5 bases from J, the junction kept 8 bases outside the gene matches. In DNA, the CDR3 is TGCGCCAGCAGCGAAACGTTACAGGGGACCGGGGAGCTGTTTTTT. Translating gives CASSETLQGTGELFF. The complete variable domain, with remaining parts taken from reference TRBV5-1 and TRBJ2-2, reads KAGVTQTPRYLIKTRGQQVTLSCSPISGHRSVSWYQQTPGQGLQFLFEYFSETQRNKGNFPGRFSGRQFSNSRSEMNVSTLELGDSALYLCASSETLQGTGELFFGEGSRLTVL.

The J gene is TRBJ1-4, the V gene TRBV28, with TRBD1 as a possible D gene (5 bases). The CDR3 consists of 23 residues. CDR1 and CDR2 (germline): MDHEN, SYDVKM. Between the trimmed V and J ends, which lost 1 base and 0 bases, there was a span of 30 bases. The chain's CDR3 is CASSLSLRGAYSSEGSTNEKLFF. The CDR3 nucleotides read TGTGCCAGCAGTTTATCCCTCCGCGGGGCTTACTCGAGTGAGGGATCAACTAATGAAAAACTGTTTTTT.

V and J are TRBV11-3 and TRBJ1-1; a possible D gene is TRBD1 (6 bases). The V gene lost 0 bases and the J gene lost 2 bases, with 19 bases spanning the gap. The CDR3 loop spans 18 amino acids. From germline, CDR1 is SGHNT and CDR2 YENEEA. The CDR3 DNA is TGTGCCAGCAGCTTAGAAGGGGTCAGGGGTGGCGGTAACACTGAAGCTTTCTTT. Translating gives CASSLEGVRGGGNTEAFF.

The chain has TRBV7-3 and TRBJ2-3; the match to TRBD2 covers 7 bases. This CDR3 comprises 15 residues. Unmatched junction bases numbered 4, after V lost 1 base and J lost 3 bases. From germline, CDR1 is SGHTA and CDR2 FQGTGA. As DNA, the CDR3 is TGTGCCAGCAGCTTAAGCCTCGGGGGGACAGATACGCAGTATTTT. As protein: CASSLSLGGTDTQYF.

CDR3 in amino acids: CASSTLWRSNEQFF. The DNA of the CDR3 is TGTGCCAGTAGTACTCTCTGGCGGTCCAATGAGCAGTTCTTC. The V gene is TRBV19, the J gene TRBJ2-1; unclear D gene. CDR3 length: 14 residues. Germline loops: CDR1 LNHDA, CDR2 SQIVND (reference sequence). The V end lost 4 bases, the J end lost 6 bases, and 13 bases lay between the germline ends.

The chain is built from TRBV7-8 and TRBJ2-7; D possibly corresponds to TRBD1 (6 bases). This CDR3 is built from 16 residues. With 2 bases removed from V and 4 bases from J, the gap between germline ends came to 18 bases. Germline V gene sequence: CDR1 SGHVS, CDR2 FQNEAQ. The CDR3 DNA sequence: TGTGCCAGCAGCTTACAGGGGACCCCCTTTATATACGAGCAGTACTTC. Protein product: CASSLQGTPFIYEQYF.

The CDR3 DNA reads TGTGCCAGCAGTTTATCAGCCGCGGCAGCGAACACTGAAGCTTTCTTT. This gives the protein CASSLSAAAANTEAFF. This chain connects TRBV28 to TRBJ1-1; no clear D. This CDR3 is 16 amino acids long. Germline assignment: CDR1 MDHEN and CDR2 SYDVKM. V lost 1 base and J 1 base, leaving 13 bases between the germline ends.

The chain combines TRBV19 with TRBJ1-6; TRBD1 aligns across 7 bases. V dropped 6 bases and J dropped 0; count of bases not matched to a gene: 5. This CDR3 spans 16 amino acids. The germline gives CDR1 LNHDA, CDR2 SQIVND (reference sequence). The CDR3 DNA follows: TGTGCCAGTAGCGCAGGGGGGAGCTCCTATAATTCACCCCTCCACTTT. Amino acids: CASSAGGSSYNSPLHF.

The genes are TRBV6-5 and TRBJ2-1, with TRBD2 matching over 8 bases. CDR3 length equals 13 residues. Unmatched junction bases numbered 11, after V lost 4 bases and J lost 15 bases. In germline, CDR1 is MNHEY, CDR2 SVGAGI. The CDR3 DNA sequence: TGTGCCAGCAGTTCCAGCGGGAGTCGCCGGGTGTTCTTC. This gives the protein CASSSSGSRRVFF.

This clone came up once. The rearrangement uses TRBV5-4 and TRBJ1-1; D remains ambiguous. The CDR3 runs 13 residues. Germline CDR1 reads SGHNT; CDR2 reads YYREEE (reference sequence). V gave up 6 bases and J gave up 2 bases, with 11 bases separating them. The CDR3 region has the DNA TGTGCCAGCACCCCGGGAGGCAACACTGAAGCTTTCTTT. It encodes CASTPGGNTEAFF.

The CDR3 protein is CASSFRGGTDTQYF. The DNA for the CDR3 is TGTGCCAGCAGTTTTCGAGGGGGAACAGATACGCAGTATTTT. The chain carries TRBV27 and TRBJ2-3; D is perhaps TRBD1 (6 bases). Trimming pared 3 bases from V and 3 bases from J, leaving 10 bases between. This CDR3 contains 14 residues. The germline V gene has CDR1 MNHEY and CDR2 SMNVEV (reference sequence).